Listed below are T cell receptor beta chains from one sample, sequenced in a study of OX40 agonist ivuxolimab in advanced cancers. Method: immunoSEQ multiplex PCR; TCRdb's copy keeps in-frame clones and lacks some. The table has about 37,000 clones, roughly 87% seen once. Sequencing was performed on CD4+ or CD8+ T cells sorted from blood, taken in a trial of the OX40 agonist ivuxolimab. Source of these receptors: an adult with an advanced solid tumor such as melanoma, head and neck, liver or kidney cancer. Each CDR3 is given without its conserved first and last residue.

j_call,v_call,cdr3_length,cdr3_aa
TRBJ1-5,TRBV27,12,ASSLLGGGQPQH
TRBJ1-3,TRBV7-8,14,ASSLAGQPSGNTIY
TRBJ2-5,TRBV4-1,13,ASSQGEGLGETQY
TRBJ1-2,TRBV29-1,11,SVQLAGAYGYT
TRBJ2-7,TRBV2,12,ASSMGPSSYEQY
TRBJ1-1,TRBV7-9,7,ASPGEAF
TRBJ1-1,TRBV9,12,ASSPRPSLTEAF
TRBJ2-5,TRBV11-2,13,ASSLGTGLEETQY
TRBJ1-5,TRBV4-3,13,ASSQGTGFDQPQH
TRBJ1-2,TRBV4-1,13,ASSQEEGVGYGYT
TRBJ2-7,TRBV5-6,11,ASSPDRHYEQY
TRBJ1-4,TRBV18,13,ASSTENRPPEKLF
TRBJ1-1,TRBV19,11,ASRQVMNTEAF
TRBJ1-2,TRBV6-1,13,ASRPGTGGVYGYT
TRBJ1-5,TRBV7-6,11,ASSPSEWQPQH
TRBJ2-7,TRBV30,12,AWSVDRGHGEQY
TRBJ1-5,TRBV19,13,ASSTSDRAHQPQH
TRBJ2-1,TRBV4-1,12,ASSQDRVGNEQF
TRBJ1-1,TRBV4-1,12,ASSFRGRIPEAF
TRBJ2-2,TRBV6-6,14,ASSYGQGANIGELF
TRBJ1-1,TRBV15,12,ATSREGYGTEAF
TRBJ2-4,TRBV30,10,AWKTGENIQY
TRBJ1-1,TRBV7-9,13,ASSPAQTGSTEAF